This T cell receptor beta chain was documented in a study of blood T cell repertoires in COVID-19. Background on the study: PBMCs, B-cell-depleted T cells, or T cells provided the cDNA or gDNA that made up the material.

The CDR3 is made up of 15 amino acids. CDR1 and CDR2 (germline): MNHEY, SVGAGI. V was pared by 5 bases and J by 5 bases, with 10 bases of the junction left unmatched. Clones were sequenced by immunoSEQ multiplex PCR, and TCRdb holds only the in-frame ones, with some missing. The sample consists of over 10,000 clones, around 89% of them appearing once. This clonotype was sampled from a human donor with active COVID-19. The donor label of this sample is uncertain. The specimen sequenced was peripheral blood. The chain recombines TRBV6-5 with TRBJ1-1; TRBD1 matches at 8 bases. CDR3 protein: CASSIKRTGSTEAFF. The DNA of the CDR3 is TGTGCCAGCAGTATCAAACGGACAGGGAGTACTGAAGCTTTCTTT.